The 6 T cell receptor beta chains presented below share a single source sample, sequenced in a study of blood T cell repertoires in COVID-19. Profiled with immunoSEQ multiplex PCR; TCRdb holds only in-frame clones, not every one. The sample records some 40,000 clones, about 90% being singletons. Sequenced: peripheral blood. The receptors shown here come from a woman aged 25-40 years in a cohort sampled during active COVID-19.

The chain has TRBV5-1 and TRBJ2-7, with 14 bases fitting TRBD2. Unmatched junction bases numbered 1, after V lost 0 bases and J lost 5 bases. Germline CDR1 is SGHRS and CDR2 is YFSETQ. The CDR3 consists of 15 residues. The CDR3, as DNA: TGCGCCAGCAGCTTGGGGGGACTAGCGGGAGACGAGCAGTACTTC. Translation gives CASSLGGLAGDEQYF.

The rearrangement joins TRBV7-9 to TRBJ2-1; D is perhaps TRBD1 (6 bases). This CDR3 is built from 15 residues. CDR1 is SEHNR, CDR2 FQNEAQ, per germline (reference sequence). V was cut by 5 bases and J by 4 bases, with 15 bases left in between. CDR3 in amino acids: CASSPWTDQYNEQFF. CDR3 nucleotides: TGTGCCAGCAGCCCCTGGACAGATCAATACAATGAGCAGTTCTTC. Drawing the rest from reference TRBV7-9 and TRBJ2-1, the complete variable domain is DTGVSQNPRHKITKRGQNVTFRCDPISEHNRLYWYRQTLGQGPEFLTYFQNEAQLEKSRLLSDRFSAERPKGSFSTLEIQRTEQGDSAMYLCASSPWTDQYNEQFFGPGTRLTVL.

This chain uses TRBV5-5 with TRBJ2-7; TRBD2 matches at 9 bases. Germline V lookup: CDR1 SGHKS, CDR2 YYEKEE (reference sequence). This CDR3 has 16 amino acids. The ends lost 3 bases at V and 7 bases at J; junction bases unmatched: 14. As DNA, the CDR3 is TGTGCCAGCAGCTCCCTTCTTGGAGCGGGAGGTGGTGAGCAGTACTTC. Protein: CASSSLLGAGGGEQYF.

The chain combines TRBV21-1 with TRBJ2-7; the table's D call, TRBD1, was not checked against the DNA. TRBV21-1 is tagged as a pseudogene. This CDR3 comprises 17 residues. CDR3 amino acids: CASSKISEGQTSYEQYF. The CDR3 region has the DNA TGTGCCAGCAGCAAAATTAGTGAGGGACAGACCTCCTACGAGCAGTACTTC.

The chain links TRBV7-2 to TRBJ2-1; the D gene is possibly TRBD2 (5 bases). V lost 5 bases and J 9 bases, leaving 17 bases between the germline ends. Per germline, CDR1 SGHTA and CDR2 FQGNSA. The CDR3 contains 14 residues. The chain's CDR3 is CASSLPSAVFEQFF. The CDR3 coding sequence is TGTGCCAGCAGCCTGCCTTCAGCGGTGTTTGAGCAGTTCTTC.

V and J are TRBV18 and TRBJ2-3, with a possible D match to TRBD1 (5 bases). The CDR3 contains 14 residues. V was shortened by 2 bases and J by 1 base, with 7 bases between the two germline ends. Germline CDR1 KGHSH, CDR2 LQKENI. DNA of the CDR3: TGTGCCAGCTCACCATTAGGGGGCACAGATACGCAGTATTTT. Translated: CASSPLGGTDTQYF.